The rows below give T cell receptor beta chains drawn from one sample of a study of cytomegalovirus exposure and HLA in healthy donors. The repertoire was sequenced with immunoSEQ multiplex PCR; TCRdb's copy has only in-frame clones and lacks some. The table shows 130,000 to 150,000 clones, with approximately 80% occurring only once. Source material: PBMCs. The receptors come from a woman between 18 and 30 years old in good health and CMV-seropositive. Both conserved end residues are part of each CDR3. Size is omitted from some rows. Given values are once, few, many or a class for expanded clones.

clone size	J gene	V gene	CDR3 protein
NA	TRBJ1-1	TRBV28	CASTYRRRTTEAFF
few	TRBJ2-7	TRBV29-1	CSVASGAFSYEQYF
NA	TRBJ2-5	TRBV5-4	CASSLTGRETQYF
NA	TRBJ1-6	TRBV11-2	CASSTGVSSYNSPLHF
NA	TRBJ1-6	TRBV7-9	CASSLGLGPNSPLHF
NA	TRBJ1-4	TRBV7-9	CASRASPTGTGREKLFF
NA	TRBJ2-5	TRBV7-6	CASSASIAETQYF
NA	TRBJ1-1	TRBV11-2	CASNLRWAGNTEAFF
NA	TRBJ1-6	TRBV6-1	CASSGDSYNSPLHF
few	TRBJ1-2	TRBV27	CASSSGIHRGREHYGYTF
NA	TRBJ2-7	TRBV6-4	CASSRYLTPRSYEQYF
NA	TRBJ2-1	TRBV2	CASRETENEQFF
NA	TRBJ1-3	TRBV18	CASSPGQGKGNTIYF
NA	TRBJ2-2	TRBV29-1	CSENRGTGELFF
NA	TRBJ1-3	TRBV9	CASSVGRLSGNTIYF
NA	TRBJ2-7	TRBV5-6	CASSYGINRHEQYF
NA	TRBJ2-1	TRBV6-5	CASSYSGTGHNEQFF
NA	TRBJ1-4	TRBV6-5	CASSYRRTGRNEKLFF
NA	TRBJ1-6	TRBV13	CASSFPHPEGNSPLHF
NA	TRBJ2-5	TRBV27	CASSPPPGTGQTQYF